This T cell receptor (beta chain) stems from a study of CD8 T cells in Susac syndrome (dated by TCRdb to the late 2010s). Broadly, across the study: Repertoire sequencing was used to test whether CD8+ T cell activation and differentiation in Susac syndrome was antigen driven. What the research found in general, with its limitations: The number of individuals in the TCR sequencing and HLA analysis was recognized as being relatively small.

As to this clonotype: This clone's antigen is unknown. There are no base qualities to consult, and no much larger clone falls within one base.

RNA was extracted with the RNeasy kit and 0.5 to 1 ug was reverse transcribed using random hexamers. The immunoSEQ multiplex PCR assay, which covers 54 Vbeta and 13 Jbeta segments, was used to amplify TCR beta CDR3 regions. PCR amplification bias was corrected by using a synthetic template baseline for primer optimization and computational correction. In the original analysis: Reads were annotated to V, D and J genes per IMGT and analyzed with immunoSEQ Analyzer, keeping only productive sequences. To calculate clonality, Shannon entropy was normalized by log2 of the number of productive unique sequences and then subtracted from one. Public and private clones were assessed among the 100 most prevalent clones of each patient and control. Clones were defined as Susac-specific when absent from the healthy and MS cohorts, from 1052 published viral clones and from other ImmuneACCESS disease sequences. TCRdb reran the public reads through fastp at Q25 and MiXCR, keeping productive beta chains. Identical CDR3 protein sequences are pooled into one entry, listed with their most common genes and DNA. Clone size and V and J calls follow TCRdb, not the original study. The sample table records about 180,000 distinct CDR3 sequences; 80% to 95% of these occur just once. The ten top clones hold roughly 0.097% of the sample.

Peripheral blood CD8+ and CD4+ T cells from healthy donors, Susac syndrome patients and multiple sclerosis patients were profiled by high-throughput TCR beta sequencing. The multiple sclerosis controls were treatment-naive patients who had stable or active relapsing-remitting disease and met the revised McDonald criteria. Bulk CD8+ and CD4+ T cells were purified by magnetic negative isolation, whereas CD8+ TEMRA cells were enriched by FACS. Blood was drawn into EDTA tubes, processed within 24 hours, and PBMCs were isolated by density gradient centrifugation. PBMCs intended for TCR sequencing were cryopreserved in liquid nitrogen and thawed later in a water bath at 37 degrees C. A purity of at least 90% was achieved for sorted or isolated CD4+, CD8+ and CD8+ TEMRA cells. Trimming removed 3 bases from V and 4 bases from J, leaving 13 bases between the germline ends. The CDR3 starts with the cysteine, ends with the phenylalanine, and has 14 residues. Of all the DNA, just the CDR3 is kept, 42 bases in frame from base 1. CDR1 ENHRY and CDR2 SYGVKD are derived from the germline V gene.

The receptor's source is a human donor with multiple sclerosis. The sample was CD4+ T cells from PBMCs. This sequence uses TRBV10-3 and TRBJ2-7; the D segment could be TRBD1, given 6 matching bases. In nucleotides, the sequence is TGTGCCATCAGTGATGGGGGCCAAAAATACGAGCAGTACTTC. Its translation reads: CAISDGGQKYEQYF.